This T cell receptor beta chain was recovered during a study of cytomegalovirus exposure and HLA in healthy donors. Turning to this clone: Its antigen is undetermined.

TCRdb's copy holds only in-frame clones and misses some; the assay was immunoSEQ multiplex PCR. In the table there are under 200,000 clones, roughly 90% of which are singletons. The V gene's germline CDR1 is PRHDT and CDR2 FYEKMQ (reference sequence). CDR3 size: 13 residues. Trimming cost V 5 bases and J 0 bases, with 8 bases left between them. Whole-study results and caveats: Across donors, most TCRs were seen rarely, yet some public ones were widespread. The listing of approximately 160 TCR beta chains classed them as cytomegalovirus-associated. In vitro checks showed that a few CMV-associated chains really do target CMV antigens. Using the classifier, cytomegalovirus status was reportedly diagnosed with high specificity and sensitivity.

This clonotype originated in a woman in her late teens or twenties in good health and CMV-seropositive. The gene calls are TRBV13 and TRBJ2-7; D is ambiguous. The sample comprised PBMCs. The CDR3 DNA reads as TGTGCCAGCAGCCGGTATAGCTCCTACGAGCAGTACTTC. Residues: CASSRYSSYEQYF.